Listed below are T cell receptor beta chains from one sample, sequenced in a study of Tregs in tolerant kidney transplant recipients. This table comes from immunoSEQ multiplex PCR, and its TCRdb copy is limited to in-frame clones, with some not included. The sample has approximately 43,000 clones, about 90% seen once. Sequencing was carried out using Tregs from blood. The receptor source for this set is a human donor in good health. Each CDR3 is given with its conserved first and last residue. Each record gives: D gene, clone size, J gene, V gene, CDR3 protein, CDR3 DNA. The D gene is left open where the match is weak. Rows give clone size only sometimes, using once, few, many, or a class for an expanded clone.

>.|.|TRBJ2-1|TRBV11-3
CASSAYNEQFF
TGTGCCAGCAGCGCCTACAATGAGCAGTTCTTC
>TRBD1|.|TRBJ2-6|TRBV6-6
CASRDRASGANVLTF
TGTGCCAGCAGGGACAGGGCCTCTGGGGCCAACGTCCTGACTTTC
>.|once|TRBJ1-2|TRBV30
CAWSVQAYGYTF
TGTGCCTGGAGTGTACAGGCCTATGGCTACACCTTC
>TRBD1|.|TRBJ2-7|TRBV6-6
CASRYRGSYEQYF
TGTGCCAGCAGGTACAGGGGATCCTACGAGCAGTACTTC
>TRBD1|.|TRBJ2-6|TRBV19
CASRDRPGANVLTF
TGTGCCAGTCGGGACAGGCCCGGGGCCAACGTCCTGACTTTC
>.|.|TRBJ1-1|TRBV30
CAWSVVETTEAFF
TGTGCCTGGAGTGTAGTGGAGACCACTGAAGCTTTCTTT
>.|.|TRBJ2-1|TRBV5-1
CASSLRNYNEQFF
TGCGCCAGCAGCTTGAGGAATTACAATGAGCAGTTCTTC
>.|.|TRBJ1-2|TRBV20-1
CSARNYGYTF
TGCAGTGCTCGGAACTATGGCTACACCTTC
>TRBD2|.|TRBJ2-7|TRBV7-9
CASSLGTSGSLPYEQYF
TGTGCCAGCAGCTTAGGGACTAGCGGGAGTCTCCCCTACGAGCAGTACTTC
>TRBD2|.|TRBJ2-1|TRBV6-6
CAVAVGTISNEQFF
TGTGCCGTAGCCGTAGGGACTATTTCCAATGAGCAGTTCTTC
>TRBD1|.|TRBJ1-2|TRBV5-4
CASSLYVGTVIYGYTF
TGTGCCAGCAGCTTGTATGTTGGGACAGTCATTTATGGCTACACCTTC
>TRBD1|.|TRBJ2-3|TRBV7-8
CASSSSTGASTDTQYF
TGTGCCAGCAGCTCGAGCACAGGGGCTAGCACAGATACGCAGTATTTT
>.|.|TRBJ1-4|TRBV10-3
CAISAQGGEKLFF
TGTGCCATCAGTGCTCAGGGAGGCGAAAAACTGTTTTTT
>.|.|TRBJ1-2|TRBV10-1
CASSCPPRKTYGYTF
TGCGCCAGCAGTTGTCCACCGCGAAAGACCTATGGCTACACCTTC
>.|once|TRBJ1-2|TRBV6-1
CASSFEVDMGGYTF
TGTGCCAGCAGTTTCGAGGTGGATATGGGTGGCTACACCTTC
>.|.|TRBJ1-2|TRBV4-1
CASSQLDGRYGYTF
TGCGCCAGCAGCCAACTCGACGGACGATATGGCTACACCTTC
>.|.|TRBJ1-2|TRBV6-5
CASSERAGRGYTF
TGTGCCAGCAGTGAGAGGGCAGGGCGCGGCTACACCTTC
>.|.|TRBJ2-3|TRBV18
CASSPRSGEDTQYF
TGTGCCAGCTCACCACGGTCGGGAGAAGATACGCAGTATTTT
>TRBD1|.|TRBJ2-1|TRBV5-1
CASSSSPGQGAGEQFF
TGCGCCAGCAGCTCGTCCCCGGGACAGGGGGCAGGTGAGCAGTTCTTC
>.|.|TRBJ2-2|TRBV11-3
CASSLWGTTGELFF
TGTGCCAGCAGCTTGTGGGGCACCACCGGGGAGCTGTTTTTT
>.|.|TRBJ1-5|TRBV6-1
CASSAGTQYQPQHF
TGTGCCAGCAGTGCCGGGACTCAATATCAGCCCCAGCATTTT
>.|.|TRBJ1-3|TRBV18
CASSPPGGSSGNTIYF
TGTGCCAGCTCACCACCAGGGGGGTCCTCTGGAAACACCATATATTTT
>TRBD1|.|TRBJ1-1|TRBV7-9
CASSLEGQEIVNTEAFF
TGTGCCAGCAGCTTGGAAGGACAGGAGATAGTAAACACTGAAGCTTTCTTT
>.|.|TRBJ2-4|TRBV2
CATRHRNADIQYF
TGTGCCACTCGACACCGCAATGCGGACATTCAGTACTTC
>.|.|TRBJ1-4|TRBV5-1
CASSLEGRRGIREKLFF
TGCGCCAGCAGCTTGGAAGGCAGGCGGGGGATACGCGAAAAACTGTTTTTT
>TRBD2|once|TRBJ2-7|TRBV7-3
CASSFRLAGGNEQYF
TGTGCCAGCAGCTTTAGACTAGCGGGGGGAAACGAGCAGTACTTC
>.|.|TRBJ1-5|TRBV15
CATSRRDQPQHF
TGTGCCACCAGCAGGAGGGATCAGCCCCAGCATTTT
>TRBD2|.|TRBJ2-1|TRBV5-1
CASSPQRGARDEQFF
TGCGCCAGCAGCCCTCAGCGGGGGGCCAGGGATGAGCAGTTCTTC
>TRBD1|.|TRBJ1-6|TRBV30
CAILRGSSYNSPLHF
TGTGCCATCCTCAGGGGGAGCTCCTATAATTCACCCCTCCACTTT
>TRBD2|.|TRBJ2-5|TRBV2
CASRGPGGGVKTQYF
TGTGCCAGCCGGGGCCCAGGCGGGGGGGTAAAGACCCAGTACTTC
>.|few|TRBJ2-1|TRBV6-5
CASRDGGAYNEQFF
TGTGCCAGCAGGGACGGTGGGGCCTACAATGAGCAGTTCTTC
>TRBD1|.|TRBJ2-7|TRBV5-4
CASSPPGQVSSEQYF
TGTGCCAGCAGCCCACCGGGACAGGTTTCCAGCGAGCAGTACTTC
>.|.|TRBJ2-7|TRBV27
CATQAGAGLSYEQYF
TGTGCCACCCAGGCGGGGGCGGGGCTCTCCTACGAGCAGTACTTC
>.|.|TRBJ2-3|TRBV7-9
CASSLPSPYTQYF
TGTGCCAGCAGCCTACCCAGTCCCTATACGCAGTATTTT
>TRBD1|.|TRBJ1-6|TRBV19
CASSATGVNSPLHF
TGTGCCAGTAGTGCGACAGGGGTTAATTCACCCCTCCACTTT
>TRBD1|.|TRBJ2-1|TRBV14
CASSQDWDRGGDNEQFF
TGTGCCAGCAGCCAAGATTGGGACAGGGGAGGCGACAATGAGCAGTTCTTC
>.|.|TRBJ2-1|TRBV7-9
CASSLAGQIFNEQFF
TGTGCCAGCAGCTTAGCGGGACAAATCTTCAATGAGCAGTTCTTC
>TRBD1|.|TRBJ1-2|TRBV4-1
CASSPQRQGRVGYTF
TGCGCCAGCAGTCCCCAAAGACAGGGGAGAGTGGGCTACACCTTC
>TRBD1|.|TRBJ2-7|TRBV27
CASSLKTGGPYEQYF
TGTGCCAGCAGTTTGAAGACAGGGGGCCCCTACGAGCAGTACTTC